This is a list of T cell receptor beta chains from one sample in a study of T cell repertoires in cytomegalovirus infection. TCRdb ran MiXCR on the reads and lists one entry per CDR3 protein. The sample consists of around 450,000 distinct CDR3 sequences, around 32% of them appearing once. The sample comprised PBMCs. These receptors were collected from a human donor in good health (CMV status not recorded). Some clones in this sample may be carry-over from other donors' samples. Both conserved end residues are part of each CDR3. A D gene is named only where the DNA matches it firmly. Clone sizes are given selectively: once, few, many, or a class where the clone is expanded.

v_call	j_call	clone_size	d_call	cdr3_nt	cdr3_aa
TRBV12-3/TRBV12-4	TRBJ2-3	NA	NA	TGTGCCAGCATCGCCCCTTTGAGTGATACGCAGTATTTT	CASIAPLSDTQYF
TRBV11-1	TRBJ1-1	NA	TRBD1	TGTGCCAGCAGCCCGTATCCCAGGGACAGCTTGAACACTGAAGCTTTCTTT	CASSPYPRDSLNTEAFF
TRBV3-1	TRBJ2-3	NA	NA	TGTGCCAGCCAGCAGGAGCCTAGCACAGATACGCAGTATTTT	CASQQEPSTDTQYF
TRBV20-1	TRBJ1-2	few	NA	TGCAGTGCTAGACCCGCGGGGGGCACCACCGGCTACACCTTC	CSARPAGGTTGYTF
TRBV10-3	TRBJ2-1	few	NA	TGTGCCATCAGTAACGGACAAGGGCCCTTTGGGCAGTTCTTC	CAISNGQGPFGQFF
TRBV6-5	TRBJ2-1	NA	NA	TGTGCCAGCAGTGCGGACCCCTACAATGAGCAGTTCTTC	CASSADPYNEQFF
TRBV6-1	TRBJ1-2	many	NA	TGTGCCAGCAGTGAACAGGTGTCCCCTAACTATGGCTACACCTTC	CASSEQVSPNYGYTF
TRBV7-2	TRBJ1-4	many	NA	TGTGCCAGCAGCCCCAGGACAGCAACTAATGAAAAACTGTTTTTT	CASSPRTATNEKLFF
TRBV10-2	TRBJ2-7	NA	TRBD1	TGCGCCAGCAGTGACTCCGGGACAGGAACCTACGAGCAGTACTTC	CASSDSGTGTYEQYF
TRBV2	TRBJ1-4	NA	NA	TGTGCCAGCAGTGTTTCAGGGGTGGGGGAAAAACTGTTTTTT	CASSVSGVGEKLFF
TRBV6-1	TRBJ2-1	NA	NA	TGTGTCAGCAGTTACGACTTTGGCGGTGAGCAGTTCTTC	CVSSYDFGGEQFF
TRBV7-2	TRBJ2-2	many	NA	TGTGCCAGCAGTTCCAAGCCGGGCAAACCCCCCGGGGAGCTGTTTTTT	CASSSKPGKPPGELFF
TRBV30	TRBJ1-1	NA	NA	TGTGCCTGGACCAGGGCAACCGGCGCTGAAGCTTTCTTT	CAWTRATGAEAFF
TRBV5-5	TRBJ1-3	few	NA	TGTGCCAGCAGCTTGTGGGGGTCCTCTGGAAACACCATATATTTT	CASSLWGSSGNTIYF
TRBV11-1	TRBJ2-2	NA	NA	TGTGCCAGCACAATCAACAGTCTTCGGGGCACCGGGGAGCTGTTTTTT	CASTINSLRGTGELFF
TRBV20-1	TRBJ1-2	NA	TRBD1	TGCAGTGCTAAACCCTCGACAGGGGGCGACTATGGCTACACCTTC	CSAKPSTGGDYGYTF
TRBV20-1	TRBJ1-3	NA	NA	TGCAGTGTTAGAGATCGGGGGGCATCTTTGAGCTCTGGAAACACCATATATTTT	CSVRDRGASLSSGNTIYF
TRBV6-2/TRBV6-3	TRBJ1-2	few	NA	TGTGCCAGCAGTTATAGACTGCAGGCAACCACGGGGGGCTACACCTTC	CASSYRLQATTGGYTF
TRBV7-2	TRBJ1-1	NA	NA	TGTGCCAGAAGCTTAGCCCAGTACACGGAAGCTTTCTTT	CARSLAQYTEAFF
TRBV7-9	TRBJ2-3	many	TRBD1	TGTGCCAGCAGCTCCAACCGGGACAGGGGTTCGGATACGCAGTATTTT	CASSSNRDRGSDTQYF
TRBV15	TRBJ1-1	NA	NA	TGTGCCACCAGCAGAGATGGGGAGATCACTGAAGCTTTCTTT	CATSRDGEITEAFF
TRBV28	TRBJ2-3	NA	TRBD2	TGTGCCAGCAGTTTAGCGGGGGGGCGGAGCACAGATACGCAGTATTTT	CASSLAGGRSTDTQYF
TRBV12-3/TRBV12-4	TRBJ1-2	many	NA	TGTGCCAGCAGTTCGGTGGGGTCGCGCTATGGCTACACCTTC	CASSSVGSRYGYTF
TRBV7-8	TRBJ2-5	many	TRBD2	TGTGCCAGCAGCTTAGTGGGGCGGGGGAAACATCAAGAGACCCAGTACTTC	CASSLVGRGKHQETQYF
TRBV5-6	TRBJ1-6	NA	NA	TGTGCCAGCAGCCTTCTAGGGGAAGGAGGTTCACCCCTCCACTTT	CASSLLGEGGSPLHF
TRBV12-3/TRBV12-4	TRBJ1-1	NA	NA	TGTGCCAGCAGTTCTCAGGTAGAAGCTTTCTTT	CASSSQVEAFF
TRBV7-9	TRBJ2-1	few	TRBD1	TGTGCCAGCAGCTTACCTGCAGGGGGCAATGAGCAGTTCTTC	CASSLPAGGNEQFF
TRBV2	TRBJ2-3	NA	TRBD2	TGTGCCAGCAGGGAGCTAGCGGCGAGCACAGATACGCAGTATTTT	CASRELAASTDTQYF
TRBV6-5	TRBJ2-1	few	NA	TGTGCCACCGAAAAAGGGGGGGCCGACAATGAGCAGTTCTTC	CATEKGGADNEQFF
TRBV12-3/TRBV12-4	TRBJ1-1	many	NA	TGTGCCAGCAACTTTCACACTGAAGCTTTCTTT	CASNFHTEAFF
TRBV7-2	TRBJ2-5	few	NA	TGTGCCAGCAGCTTAGCGATGAGTTTGATCCAAGAGACCCAGTACTTC	CASSLAMSLIQETQYF
TRBV7-2	TRBJ1-4	many	NA	TGTGCCAGCAGCTTAGTGGGGGGGACACCCGATGAAAAACTGTTTTTT	CASSLVGGTPDEKLFF
TRBV4-1	TRBJ1-1	NA	NA	TGCGCCAGCACCAAGAAAGCAGGGTTAATTGGGGTCACTGAAGCTTTCTTT	CASTKKAGLIGVTEAFF
TRBV7-6	TRBJ1-1	NA	TRBD1	TGTGCCAGCAGCTTAGGGGTGGGACAGCACACTGAAGCTTTCTTT	CASSLGVGQHTEAFF
TRBV7-9	TRBJ2-2	NA	NA	TGTGCCAGCAGCATACTTTCCGGGGAGCTGTTTTTT	CASSILSGELFF
TRBV4-3	TRBJ1-5	many	NA	TGCGCCAGCAGCCAAGATGTGGTTGGGAGCAATCAGCCCCAGCATTTT	CASSQDVVGSNQPQHF
TRBV9	TRBJ1-1	NA	NA	TGTGCCAGCAGCAGAATGGGCGAGGGCAACACTGAAGCTTTCTTT	CASSRMGEGNTEAFF
TRBV15	TRBJ1-3	many	NA	TGTGCCACCAGCCATCGGGGGGTGAGGGGAAACACCATATATTTT	CATSHRGVRGNTIYF
TRBV12-3/TRBV12-4	TRBJ1-4	few	TRBD1	TGTGCCAGCAGTCAGCGGGACAGGGGGCAGCGGCTGTTTTTT	CASSQRDRGQRLFF
TRBV5-4	TRBJ2-1	NA	NA	TGTGCCAGCAACGAGGGGTTCATGAATGAGCAGTTCTTC	CASNEGFMNEQFF
TRBV19	TRBJ1-1	many	NA	TGTGCCAGTAGTACACAGGTGAACACTGAAGCTTTCTTT	CASSTQVNTEAFF
TRBV24-1	TRBJ2-1	NA	NA	TGTGCCACCGCGGGCGACTCCCGATCTCCAGTGTTCTTC	CATAGDSRSPVFF